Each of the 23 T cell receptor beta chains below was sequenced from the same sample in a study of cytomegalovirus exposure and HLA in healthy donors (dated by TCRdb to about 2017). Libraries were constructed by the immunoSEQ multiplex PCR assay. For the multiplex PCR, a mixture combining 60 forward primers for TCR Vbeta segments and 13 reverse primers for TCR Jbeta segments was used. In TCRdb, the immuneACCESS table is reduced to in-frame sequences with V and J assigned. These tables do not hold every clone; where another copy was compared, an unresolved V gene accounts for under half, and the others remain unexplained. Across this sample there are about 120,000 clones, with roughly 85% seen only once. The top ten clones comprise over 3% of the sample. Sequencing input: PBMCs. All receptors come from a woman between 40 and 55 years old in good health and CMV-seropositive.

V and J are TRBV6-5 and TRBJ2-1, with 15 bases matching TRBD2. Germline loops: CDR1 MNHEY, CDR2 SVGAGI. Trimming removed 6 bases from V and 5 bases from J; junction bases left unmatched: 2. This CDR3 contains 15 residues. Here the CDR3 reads CASRGLAGGNNEQFF. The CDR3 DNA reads TGTGCCAGCAGAGGACTAGCGGGAGGGAACAATGAGCAGTTCTTC.

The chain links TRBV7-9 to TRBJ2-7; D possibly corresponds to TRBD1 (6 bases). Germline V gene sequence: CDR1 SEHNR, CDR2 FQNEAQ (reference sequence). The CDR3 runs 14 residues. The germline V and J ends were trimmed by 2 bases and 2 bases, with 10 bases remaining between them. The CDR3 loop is CASSLPDRTYEQYF. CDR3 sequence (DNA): TGTGCCAGCAGCTTACCGGACAGAACCTACGAGCAGTACTTC.

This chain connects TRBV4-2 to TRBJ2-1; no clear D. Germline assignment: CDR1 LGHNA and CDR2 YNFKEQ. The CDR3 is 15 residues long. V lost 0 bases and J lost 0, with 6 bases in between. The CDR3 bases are TGTGCCAGCAGCCAAGACGGCGGCTCCTACAATGAGCAGTTCTTC. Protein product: CASSQDGGSYNEQFF.

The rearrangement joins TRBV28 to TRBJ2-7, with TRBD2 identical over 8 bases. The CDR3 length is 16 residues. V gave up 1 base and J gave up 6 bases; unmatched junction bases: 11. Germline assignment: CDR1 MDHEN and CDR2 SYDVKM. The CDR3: CASSLLASGRSGEQYF. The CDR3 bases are TGTGCCAGCAGTTTATTGGCGAGCGGGAGATCGGGCGAGCAGTACTTC.

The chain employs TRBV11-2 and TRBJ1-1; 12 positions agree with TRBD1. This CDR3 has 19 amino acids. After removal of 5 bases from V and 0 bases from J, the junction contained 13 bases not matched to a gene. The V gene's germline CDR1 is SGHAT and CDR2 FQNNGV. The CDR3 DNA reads TGTGCCAGCAGCCCGATTATTTGGGACAGGGGGCATGTGAACACTGAAGCTTTCTTT. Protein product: CASSPIIWDRGHVNTEAFF.

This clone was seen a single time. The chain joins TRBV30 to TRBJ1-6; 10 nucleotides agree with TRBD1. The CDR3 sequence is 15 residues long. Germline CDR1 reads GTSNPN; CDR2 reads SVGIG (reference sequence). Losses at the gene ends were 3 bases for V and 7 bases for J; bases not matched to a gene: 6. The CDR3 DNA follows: TGTGCCTGGAGATGGACAGGGGGTAAAAATTCACCCCTCCACTTT. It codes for CAWRWTGGKNSPLHF.

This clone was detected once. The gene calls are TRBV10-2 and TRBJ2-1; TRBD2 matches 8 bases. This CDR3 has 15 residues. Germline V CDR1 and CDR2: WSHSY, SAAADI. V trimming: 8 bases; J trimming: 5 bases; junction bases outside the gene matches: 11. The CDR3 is CASQPPGGVHNEQFF. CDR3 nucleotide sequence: TGCGCCAGCCAACCACCGGGAGGGGTTCACAATGAGCAGTTCTTC.

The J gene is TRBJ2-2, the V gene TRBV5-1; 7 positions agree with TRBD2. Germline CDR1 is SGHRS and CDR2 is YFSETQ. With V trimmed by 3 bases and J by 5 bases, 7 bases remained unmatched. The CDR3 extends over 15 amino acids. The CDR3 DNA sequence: TGCGCCAGCAGCTCGGGGAGGGTTTCTACCGGGGAGCTGTTTTTT. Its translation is CASSSGRVSTGELFF.

The CDR3 coding sequence is TGTGCCATCAGTGGGCAGGCCGATAGCAATCAGCCCCAGCATTTT. Translating it yields CAISGQADSNQPQHF. The chain has TRBV10-3 and TRBJ1-5; D is uncertain. Trimming stripped 4 bases from V and 0 bases from J, with 10 bases between. The CDR3 length is 15 residues. CDR1 and CDR2 (germline): ENHRY, SYGVKD.

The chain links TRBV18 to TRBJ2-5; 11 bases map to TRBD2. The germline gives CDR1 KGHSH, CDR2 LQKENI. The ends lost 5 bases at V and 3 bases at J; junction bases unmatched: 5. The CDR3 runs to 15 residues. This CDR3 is CASSETSGTKETQYF. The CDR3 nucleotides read TGTGCCAGCTCAGAGACTAGCGGGACGAAAGAGACCCAGTACTTC.

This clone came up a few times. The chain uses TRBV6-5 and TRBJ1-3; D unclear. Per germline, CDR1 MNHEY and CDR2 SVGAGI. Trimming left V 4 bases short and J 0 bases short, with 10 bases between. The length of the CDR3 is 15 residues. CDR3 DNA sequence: TGTGCCAGCAGTTTGGACTCTGCCTCTGGAAACACCATATATTTT. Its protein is CASSLDSASGNTIYF.

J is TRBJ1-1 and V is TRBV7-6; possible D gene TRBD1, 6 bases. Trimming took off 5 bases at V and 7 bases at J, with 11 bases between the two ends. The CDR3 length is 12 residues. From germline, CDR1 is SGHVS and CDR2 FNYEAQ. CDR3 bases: TGTGCCAGCAGCCAAGACAGGCTTGAAGCTTTCTTT. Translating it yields CASSQDRLEAFF.

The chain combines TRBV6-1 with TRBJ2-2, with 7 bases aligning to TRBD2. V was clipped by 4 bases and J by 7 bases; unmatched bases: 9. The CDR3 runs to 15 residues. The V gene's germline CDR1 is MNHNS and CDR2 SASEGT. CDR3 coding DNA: TGTGCCAGCAGTGCGGTGGGAGGGCCGGGCGGGGAGCTGTTTTTT. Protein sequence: CASSAVGGPGGELFF.

The CDR3 here is CASMGWGQGMDEQFF. DNA of the CDR3: TGTGCCAGTATGGGATGGGGACAGGGTATGGATGAGCAGTTCTTC. The rearrangement uses TRBV27 and TRBJ2-1, with 9 positions matching TRBD1. The CDR3 has 15 amino acids. Unmatched junction bases numbered 14, after V lost 9 bases and J lost 8 bases. Germline CDR1 MNHEY, CDR2 SMNVEV (reference sequence).

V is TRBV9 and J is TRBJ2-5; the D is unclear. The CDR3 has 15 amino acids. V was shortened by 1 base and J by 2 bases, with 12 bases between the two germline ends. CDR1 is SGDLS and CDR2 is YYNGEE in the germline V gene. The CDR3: CASSVNGGQQETQYF. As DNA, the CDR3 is TGTGCCAGCAGCGTAAATGGCGGCCAACAAGAGACCCAGTACTTC.

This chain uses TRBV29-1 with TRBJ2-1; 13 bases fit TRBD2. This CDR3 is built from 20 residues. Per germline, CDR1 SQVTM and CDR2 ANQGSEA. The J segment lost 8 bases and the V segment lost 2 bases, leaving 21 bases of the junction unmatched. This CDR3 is CSVENEGLAGVGVALDEQFF. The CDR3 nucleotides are TGCAGCGTTGAAAACGAAGGACTAGCGGGAGTTGGGGTGGCGTTGGATGAGCAGTTCTTC.

The CDR3 spells CSVTGVGLSSTEAFF. CDR3 sequence (DNA): TGCAGCGTTACCGGGGTGGGGTTAAGCAGCACTGAAGCTTTCTTT. The chain employs TRBV29-1 and TRBJ1-1; D gene ambiguous. Trimming removed 5 bases from V and 4 bases from J, with 20 bases in between. In germline, CDR1 is SQVTM, CDR2 ANQGSEA. The CDR3 totals 15 residues.

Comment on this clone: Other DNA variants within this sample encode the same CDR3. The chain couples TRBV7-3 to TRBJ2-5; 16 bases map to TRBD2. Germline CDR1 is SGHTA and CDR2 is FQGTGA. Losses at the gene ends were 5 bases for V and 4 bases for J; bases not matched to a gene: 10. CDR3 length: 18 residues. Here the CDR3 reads CASSLIGTSGRALETQYF. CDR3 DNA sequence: TGTGCCAGCAGCCTAATAGGGACTAGCGGGAGGGCCCTAGAGACCCAGTACTTC.

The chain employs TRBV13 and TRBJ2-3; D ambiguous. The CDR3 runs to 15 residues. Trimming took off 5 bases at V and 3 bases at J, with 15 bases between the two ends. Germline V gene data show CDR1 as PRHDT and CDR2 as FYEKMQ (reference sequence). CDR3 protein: CASSPADRGTDTQYF. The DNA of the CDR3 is TGTGCCAGCAGCCCTGCAGATCGAGGAACAGATACGCAGTATTTT.

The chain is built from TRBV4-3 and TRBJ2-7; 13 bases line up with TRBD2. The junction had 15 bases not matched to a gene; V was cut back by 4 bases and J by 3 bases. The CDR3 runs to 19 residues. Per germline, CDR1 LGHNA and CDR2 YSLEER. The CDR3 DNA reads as TGCGCCAGCAGCCCGACATACCTAGGACTAGCGGGAGAAAACTACGAGCAGTACTTC. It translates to CASSPTYLGLAGENYEQYF.

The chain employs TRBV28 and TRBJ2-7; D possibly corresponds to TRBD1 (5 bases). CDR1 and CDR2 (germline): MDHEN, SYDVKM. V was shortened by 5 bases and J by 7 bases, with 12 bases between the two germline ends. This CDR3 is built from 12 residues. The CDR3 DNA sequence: TGTGCCAGCAGTCCAGGGTTCCGGGAGCAGTACTTC. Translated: CASSPGFREQYF.

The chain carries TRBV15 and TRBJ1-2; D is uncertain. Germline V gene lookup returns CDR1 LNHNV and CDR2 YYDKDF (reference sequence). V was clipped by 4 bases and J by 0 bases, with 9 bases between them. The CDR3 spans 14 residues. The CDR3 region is CATSTRMANYGYTF. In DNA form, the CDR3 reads TGTGCCACCAGCACCAGGATGGCTAACTATGGCTACACCTTC.

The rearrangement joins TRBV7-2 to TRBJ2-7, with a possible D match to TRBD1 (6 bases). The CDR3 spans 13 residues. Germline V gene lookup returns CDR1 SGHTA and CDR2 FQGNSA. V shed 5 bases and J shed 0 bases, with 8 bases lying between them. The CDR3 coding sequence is TGTGCCAGCAGCCCAGGGGTCTCCTACGAGCAGTACTTC. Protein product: CASSPGVSYEQYF.